This T cell receptor (beta chain) derives from a study of control samples from healthy donors and cancer patients. TCRdb's table, derived via immunoSEQ multiplex PCR, lists solely in-frame clones and lacks some. The sample has about 79,000 clones; 93% are singletons. V shed 3 bases and J shed 8 bases, with 16 bases lying between them. The germline V gene has CDR1 LGHDT and CDR2 YNNKEL (reference sequence). There are 15 residues in the CDR3. The V and J genes are TRBV3-1 (or the pseudogene TRBV3-2) and TRBJ2-2; D not certain. The source material was PBMCs. This receptor was obtained from a woman in her thirties or forties with lung cancer. The CDR3 sequence is CASSQGFGWSGELFF. The CDR3 DNA reads TGTGCCAGCAGCCAGGGTTTCGGATGGAGTGGGGAGCTGTTTTTT.